Included here is one TCR beta chain sequence, with context. No antigen is known for it. The method was immunoSEQ multiplex PCR; TCRdb's version includes in-frame clones alone and lacks a portion of them. The sample gives 240,000 or so clones, approximately 88% of which show up once; around 11% is in the top ten. From germline, CDR1 is SGHRS and CDR2 YFSETQ. The CDR3 contains 15 residues. V lost 0 bases and J 7 bases, leaving 16 bases between the germline ends. The data derive from a study of Ad26.COV2.S vaccination and SARS-CoV-2 variants. Across the study: Enrolled in COV1001, the donor was in the Ad26.COV2.S trial arm, which received the vaccine.

Treatment defined: roughly 20 received Ad26.COV2.S at low or high dose, single or two shots; 5 received placebo; per-sample allocation not given. Each sample was drawn 63 days after the first injection (of vaccine or placebo). Study-level points and caveats: TCR breadth and depth estimates may have understated total T cell responses. While placebo recipients had lower spike-specific TCR breadth, vaccine recipients had more. Similar non-spike TCR breadth was seen in vaccine and placebo recipients.

The sequence was obtained from a person between 18 and 65 years old who received the Ad26.COV2.S COVID-19 vaccine or a placebo. Specimen: peripheral blood, collected in a trial of Ad26.COV2.S vaccine versus placebo. The gene calls are TRBV5-1 and TRBJ1-2, with D perhaps TRBD1 (6 bases). As DNA, the CDR3 is TGCGCCAGCAGCTTGGGATCGGGGGCGAAGGGTGGCTACACCTTC. It is translated as CASSLGSGAKGGYTF.